The rows below give T cell receptor beta chains drawn from one sample of a study of T cells after yellow fever vaccination. TCRdb re-derived calls from the 5' RACE reads in MiXCR, one entry per CDR3 protein. Of some 550,000 distinct CDR3 sequences listed, 15% to 20% are singletons. Sequencing used PBMCs, obtained 15 days after the yellow fever booster vaccination. The receptors shown here come from a man younger than 45 who received the YFV17D yellow fever vaccine. CDR3s leave out the opening cysteine and the closing phenylalanine or tryptophan. The size field is filled for only some rows; it gives once, few, many or a size class.

ASSKREGRDTQY	few	TRBJ2-3	TRBV6-1
ASSPRDSSSYNEQF	NA	TRBJ2-1	TRBV7-9
SVVRAGEQY	NA	TRBJ2-7	TRBV29-1
ASSYDRGLYNEQF	NA	TRBJ2-1	TRBV6-5
SARDLQGAADTQY	NA	TRBJ2-3	TRBV20-1
ASRGVSSYNEQF	few	TRBJ2-1	TRBV5-1
ASSTSEYNEQF	NA	TRBJ2-1	TRBV5-1
ASSLQTNPNYGYT	NA	TRBJ1-2	TRBV7-9
ASSKHTSGRRGANVLT	few	TRBJ2-6	TRBV21-1
ASSHEAIRGGNTIY	NA	TRBJ1-3	TRBV3-1
ASSRLGWVIAGGYNEQF	once	TRBJ2-1	TRBV28
ASSPAGVQETQY	few	TRBJ2-5	TRBV7-2
ASSLLGQGAEQY	few	TRBJ2-7	TRBV5-1
ASSLPGVNIQY	NA	TRBJ2-4	TRBV7-2
ASSSAPGLVTGELF	few	TRBJ2-2	TRBV7-2
ASSLEGGGELF	NA	TRBJ2-2	TRBV7-6
ASSPKTPGSYTGELF	few	TRBJ2-2	TRBV18
ASSSGWESPGEQY	few	TRBJ2-7	TRBV3-1
ASSPNLAGGSTDTQY	few	TRBJ2-3	TRBV5-1
ASSLVTGGGQPQH	few	TRBJ1-5	TRBV5-1
ASSLGGEAGGAF	NA	TRBJ1-1	TRBV7-9
ASSFPRNTQY	NA	TRBJ2-3	TRBV5-4
SARVLAGTETQY	NA	TRBJ2-5	TRBV20-1
ASSFVDPGPSEQY	NA	TRBJ2-7	TRBV28
ASSILAGGLYEQY	few	TRBJ2-7	TRBV27
ASSPRDSPYEQY	few	TRBJ2-7	TRBV5-5
ASSLASGLETQY	NA	TRBJ2-5	TRBV7-2
ASSSGLHEQF	few	TRBJ2-1	TRBV7-2
SARRVVNGELF	once	TRBJ2-2	TRBV20-1
ASSGLAGVGNTQY	once	TRBJ2-3	TRBV18
ASSLGGAPSEQF	NA	TRBJ2-1	TRBV7-2
ASSISSGRSDTQY	NA	TRBJ2-3	TRBV7-6
ASRRSGGWGTGELF	few	TRBJ2-2	TRBV7-2
ASMGTFPYEQY	NA	TRBJ2-7	TRBV6-1
ASSFVPQANEQF	NA	TRBJ2-1	TRBV7-2
ASSSRTDTQY	many	TRBJ2-3	TRBV7-2
ASSQTRTRGETQY	NA	TRBJ2-5	TRBV14
SARGGSGRADLRSSYNEQF	NA	TRBJ2-1	TRBV20-1
ASSFGGEYEQY	NA	TRBJ2-7	TRBV5-1
ASSQDIMRQF	NA	TRBJ2-1	TRBV3-1
ASSTQGLAGRNEQF	few	TRBJ2-1	TRBV18
ASSYQRTGSQY	few	TRBJ2-3	TRBV6-5
ALRTESGSTDTQY	NA	TRBJ2-3	TRBV7-9
ASSAEPLAYYEQY	few	TRBJ2-7	TRBV5-6
ASSQPVDDAYEQY	NA	TRBJ2-7	TRBV7-8
ASRHDYTSGNTIY	few	TRBJ1-3	TRBV7-9
SAPGQIDTGELF	NA	TRBJ2-2	TRBV20-1
ASTRGGHETQY	NA	TRBJ2-5	TRBV7-9
ASRPGQGSGYT	NA	TRBJ1-2	TRBV2